The 5 T cell receptor beta chains below come from one sample, sequenced in a study of preoperative IRX-2 immunotherapy in early breast cancer. Profiling relied on immunoSEQ multiplex PCR, and the TCRdb table lists in-frame clones only, not all of them. In the table there are 40,000 to 50,000 clones, around three quarters of which are singletons. Stated treatment: preoperative locoregional IRX-2 cytokine immunotherapy. The specimen was tumor tissue, collected after IRX-2 immunotherapy. The receptors were sampled from a human donor with breast cancer.

Only a few counts were recorded for this clone. The CDR3 region is CASARQASTNEKLFF. The CDR3 DNA sequence: TGTGCCAGCGCCCGGCAGGCTTCAACTAATGAAAAACTGTTTTTT. The chain couples TRBV11-3 to TRBJ1-4, with no clear D. Germline V gene sequence: CDR1 SGHNT, CDR2 YENEEA. V lost 8 bases to trimming and J lost 0 bases, with 13 bases between them. The CDR3 is made up of 15 amino acids. The entire variable domain, with the rest obtained from reference TRBV11-3 and TRBJ1-4, is as follows: EAGVVQSPRYKIIEKKQPVAFWCNPISGHNTLYWYLQNLGQGPELLIRYENEEAVDDSQLPKDRFSAERLKGVDSTLKIQPAELGDSAVYLCASARQASTNEKLFFGSGTQLSVL.

The chain combines TRBV6-8 with TRBJ2-7, with 10 bases that match TRBD2. Unmatched junction bases numbered 11, after V lost 4 bases and J lost 5 bases. The CDR3 runs 16 residues. The V gene's germline CDR1 is MNHGY and CDR2 SAAAGT. In DNA, the CDR3 is TGTGCCAGCAGTTCTTGGACTAGCGGTTCGCCGAACGAGCAGTACTTC. It codes for CASSSWTSGSPNEQYF.

The V call is TRBV5-1, the J call TRBJ2-7, with D perhaps given as TRBD1 or TRBD2 (7 bases each). This CDR3 contains 18 residues. Germline-derived CDR1 and CDR2 are SGHRS and YFSETQ. V was shortened by 2 bases and J by 4 bases, with 25 bases between the two germline ends. In DNA, the CDR3 is TGCGCCAGCAGCTTTGGGGGGGGCCCGGGACAGAGAGCGTACGAGCAGTACTTC. Its protein is CASSFGGGPGQRAYEQYF. The whole variable domain, remainder taken from reference TRBV5-1 and TRBJ2-7, is KAGVTQTPRYLIKTRGQQVTLSCSPISGHRSVSWYQQTPGQGLQFLFEYFSETQRNKGNFPGRFSGRQFSNSRSEMNVSTLELGDSALYLCASSFGGGPGQRAYEQYFGPGTRLTVT.

The gene calls are TRBV12-1 and TRBJ1-2. TRBV12-1 is marked as a pseudogene. CDR3 length equals 13 residues. CDR3 in amino acids: CASSSGVWGGYTF. CDR3 DNA sequence: TGTGCCAGCAGCTCGGGGGTTTGGGGTGGCTACACCTTC.

The chain couples TRBV6-7 to TRBJ2-7, with 7 bases fitting TRBD1. TRBV6-7 is noted as an ORF with a role that remains uncertain. This CDR3 contains 16 residues. V lost 6 bases, J lost 1 base, and 12 bases stayed unmatched. CDR3 nucleotides: TGTGCCAGCAGGCCCTCGGGACAGCTGTTATCCTACGAGCAGTACTTC. Translated, it gives CASRPSGQLLSYEQYF.